The rows below give T cell receptor beta chains drawn from one sample of a study of T cells in localized non-small cell lung cancer. Measured with immunoSEQ multiplex PCR; TCRdb has only the in-frame clones, and not every one. The sample holds approximately 23,000 clones; around 87% are singletons and the top ten take roughly 6%. Here the sequenced sample was PBMCs, taken before any cancer treatment. Receptors originate from a man aged 40-75 years with stage II lung adenocarcinoma. Each CDR3 is given with its conserved first and last residue. The D gene is left open where the match is weak. Rows give clone size only sometimes, using once, few, many, or a class for an expanded clone.

abundance	v_gene	j_gene	d_gene	CDR3aa	CDR3nt
-	TRBV4-1	TRBJ2-7	TRBD2	CASSPGGITYEQYF	TGCGCCAGCAGCCCGGGGGGGATCACCTACGAGCAGTACTTC
-	TRBV30	TRBJ2-3	-	CAWRSEGDTQYF	TGTGCCTGGAGGTCTGAGGGGGATACGCAGTATTTT
-	TRBV9	TRBJ1-3	-	CASSVDTDSGNTIYF	TGTGCCAGCAGCGTTGACACAGACTCTGGAAACACCATATATTTT
-	TRBV28	TRBJ2-5	-	CASRADQETQYF	TGTGCCAGCAGGGCAGACCAAGAGACCCAGTACTTC
-	TRBV4-3	TRBJ1-1	TRBD1	CASSQQGAGGAFF	TGCGCCAGCAGCCAACAGGGGGCAGGCGGAGCTTTCTTT
once	TRBV7-8	TRBJ1-6	-	CASSLSPPGRSYNSPLHF	TGTGCCAGCAGCTTATCCCCTCCCGGAAGGTCCTATAATTCACCCCTCCACTTT
-	TRBV4-1	TRBJ1-5	-	CASSQVSNSPTLGQPQHF	TGCGCCAGCAGCCAAGTAAGTAACAGCCCTACCCTCGGACAGCCCCAGCATTTT
-	TRBV10-2	TRBJ2-5	TRBD2	CASRSPGGMGETQYF	TGCGCCAGCAGATCCCCGGGGGGAATGGGAGAGACCCAGTACTTC
once	TRBV13	TRBJ2-3	-	CASSGGLSTQYF	TGTGCCAGCAGCGGGGGACTCTCAACGCAGTATTTT
-	TRBV4-1	TRBJ2-1	-	CASSHGRNRDEQFF	TGCGCCAGCAGCCACGGACGTAATCGGGATGAGCAGTTCTTC
once	TRBV7-9	TRBJ2-1	TRBD1	CASSLSWQGALISNEQFF	TGTGCCAGCAGCTTAAGCTGGCAGGGGGCCTTAATTAGTAATGAGCAGTTCTTC
-	TRBV5-6	TRBJ1-1	TRBD1	CASSLVPNTGGGWEPEAFF	TGTGCCAGCAGCTTGGTCCCTAACACAGGGGGCGGGTGGGAACCTGAAGCTTTCTTT
-	TRBV6-5	TRBJ2-3	TRBD2	CASSPTSGKPHTQYF	TGTGCCAGCTCCCCAACTAGCGGGAAGCCGCATACGCAGTATTTT
-	TRBV2	TRBJ2-3	-	CASRTGRSDIDTQYF	TGTGCCAGCAGAACAGGGAGGAGTGATATTGATACGCAGTATTTT
-	TRBV27	TRBJ2-1	-	CASRGVGTGPDNEQFF	TGTGCCAGCAGGGGCGTTGGAACAGGACCGGACAATGAGCAGTTCTTC
once	TRBV13	TRBJ2-7	-	CASSLRSYEQYF	TGTGCCAGCAGCTTAAGGAGCTACGAGCAGTACTTC
-	TRBV7-3	TRBJ2-2	-	CASSLTQNTGELFF	TGTGCCAGCAGCTTAACTCAGAACACCGGGGAGCTGTTTTTT
-	TRBV7-8	TRBJ1-2	-	CASSSTIFDSYGYTF	TGTGCCAGCAGCTCCACAATATTCGACAGCTATGGCTACACCTTC
-	TRBV11-2	TRBJ1-1	TRBD1	CASSTRQGRTEAFF	TGTGCCAGCAGCACTAGACAGGGACGAACTGAAGCTTTCTTT
-	TRBV7-3	TRBJ2-2	-	CASSFDYGNTGELFF	TGTGCCAGCAGCTTTGATTATGGGAACACCGGGGAGCTGTTTTTT
-	TRBV7-2	TRBJ2-1	TRBD2	CASSPREGLTLEQFF	TGTGCCAGCAGCCCCCGCGAGGGACTAACGTTAGAGCAGTTCTTC
-	TRBV10-2	TRBJ1-2	-	CARTQDYGYTF	TGCGCCAGAACCCAGGACTATGGCTACACCTTC
few	TRBV19	TRBJ2-5	-	CASTPRDSRKETQYF	TGTGCCAGTACACCTCGGGACTCACGAAAAGAGACCCAGTACTTC
-	TRBV6-5	TRBJ2-3	-	CASSYKATQYF	TGTGCCAGCAGTTACAAAGCTACGCAGTATTTT
-	TRBV5-5	TRBJ1-1	TRBD1	CASSFNRGLFDTEAFF	TGTGCCAGCAGCTTCAACAGGGGGCTGTTTGACACTGAAGCTTTCTTT
-	TRBV5-1	TRBJ2-7	-	CASSPEFTYEQYF	TGCGCCAGCAGCCCAGAGTTTACCTACGAGCAGTACTTC